This T cell receptor beta chain is from a study of T-cell reconstitution after alpha-beta-depleted transplantation in children. This clonotype was detected many times. Its antigen is undetermined. Germline CDR1 reads SEHNR; CDR2 reads FQNEAQ (reference sequence). The V end lost 5 bases, the J end lost 6 bases, and 1 base lay between the germline ends. The CDR3 is made up of 10 amino acids. Overall study findings and caveats: Newly produced T cells mostly accounted for T-cell counts and diversity one year post-transplant. Alpha-beta T cells about two months after transplant reportedly derived from several hundred expanded graft clones.

Researchers prepared the TCRbeta library using unique molecular identifiers, the study reports. TCRdb recomputed calls from the PCR reads with MiXCR, one row per CDR3 protein. The table lists more than 200,000 distinct CDR3 sequences, about 25% of them singletons, with more than 2% in the top ten. This TCR derives from a girl aged 2-9 years with Fanconi anemia, due to receive a stem cell transplant. The chain recombines TRBV7-9 with TRBJ2-2; D gene unclear. Sequenced material: PBMCs, taken before TCRalphabeta/CD19-depleted stem cell transplant. The CDR3 DNA reads as TGTGCCAGCAGCGCCGGGGAGCTGTTTTTT. Translating gives CASSAGELFF. Together with reference TRBV7-9 and TRBJ2-2, the CDR3 gives the full variable domain: DTGVSQNPRHKITKRGQNVTFRCDPISEHNRLYWYRQTLGQGPEFLTYFQNEAQLEKSRLLSDRFSAERPKGSFSTLEIQRTEQGDSAMYLCASSAGELFFGEGSRLTVL.